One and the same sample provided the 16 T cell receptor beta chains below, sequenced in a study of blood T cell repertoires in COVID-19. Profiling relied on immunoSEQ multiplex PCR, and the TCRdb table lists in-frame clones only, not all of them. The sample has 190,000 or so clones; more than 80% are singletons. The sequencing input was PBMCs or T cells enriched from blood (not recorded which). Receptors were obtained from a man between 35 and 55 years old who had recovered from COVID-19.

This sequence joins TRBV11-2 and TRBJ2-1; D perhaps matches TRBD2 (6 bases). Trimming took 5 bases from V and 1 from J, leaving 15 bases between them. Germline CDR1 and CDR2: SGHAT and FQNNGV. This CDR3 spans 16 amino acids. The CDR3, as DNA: TGTGCCAGCAGCCTTCGAGGGGACTTTTCCTACAATGAGCAGTTCTTC. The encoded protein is CASSLRGDFSYNEQFF.

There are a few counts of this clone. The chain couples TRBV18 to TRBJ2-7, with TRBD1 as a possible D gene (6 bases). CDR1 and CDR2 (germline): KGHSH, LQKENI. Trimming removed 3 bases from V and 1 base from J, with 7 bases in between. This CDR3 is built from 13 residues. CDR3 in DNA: TGTGCCAGCTCACCGACAGGATCCTACGAGCAGTACTTC. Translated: CASSPTGSYEQYF.

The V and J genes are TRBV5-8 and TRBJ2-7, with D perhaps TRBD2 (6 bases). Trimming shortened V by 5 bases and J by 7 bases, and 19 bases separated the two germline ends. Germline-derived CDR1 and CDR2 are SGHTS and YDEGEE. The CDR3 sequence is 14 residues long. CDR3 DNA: TGTGCCAGCAGAAGGGTCCGCGCGGGATTAGAGCAGTACTTC. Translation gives CASRRVRAGLEQYF.

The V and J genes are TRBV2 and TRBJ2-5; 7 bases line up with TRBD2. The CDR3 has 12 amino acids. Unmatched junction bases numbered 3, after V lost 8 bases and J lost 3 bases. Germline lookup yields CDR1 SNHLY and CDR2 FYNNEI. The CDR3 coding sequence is TGTGCCAGCGGGCTAGCGGAAGAGACCCAGTACTTC. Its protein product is CASGLAEETQYF. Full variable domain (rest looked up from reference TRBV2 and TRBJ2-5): EPEVTQTPSHQVTQMGQEVILRCVPISNHLYFYWYRQILGQKVEFLVSFYNNEISEKSEIFDDQFSVERPDGSNFTLKIRSTKLEDSAMYFCASGLAEETQYFGPGTRLLVL.

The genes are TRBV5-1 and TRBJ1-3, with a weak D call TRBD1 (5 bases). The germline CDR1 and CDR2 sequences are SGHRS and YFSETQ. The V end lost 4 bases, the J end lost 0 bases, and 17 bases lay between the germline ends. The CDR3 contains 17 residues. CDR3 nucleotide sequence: TGCGCCAGCAGCCCCACCGGGGGGGTCTCCTCTGGAAACACCATATATTTT. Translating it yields CASSPTGGVSSGNTIYF.

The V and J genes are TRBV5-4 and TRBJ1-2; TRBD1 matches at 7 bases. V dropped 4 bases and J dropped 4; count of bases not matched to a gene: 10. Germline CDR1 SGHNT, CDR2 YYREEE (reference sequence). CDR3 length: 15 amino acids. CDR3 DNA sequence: TGTGCCAGCAGCCGCCGGGACAGTCGGGGCTATGGCTACACCTTC. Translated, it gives CASSRRDSRGYGYTF.

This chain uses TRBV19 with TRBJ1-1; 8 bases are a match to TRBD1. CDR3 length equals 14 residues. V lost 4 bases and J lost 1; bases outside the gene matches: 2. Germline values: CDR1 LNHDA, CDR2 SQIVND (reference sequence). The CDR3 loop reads CASSTGQANTEAFF. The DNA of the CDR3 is TGTGCCAGTAGTACGGGACAGGCGAACACTGAAGCTTTCTTT.

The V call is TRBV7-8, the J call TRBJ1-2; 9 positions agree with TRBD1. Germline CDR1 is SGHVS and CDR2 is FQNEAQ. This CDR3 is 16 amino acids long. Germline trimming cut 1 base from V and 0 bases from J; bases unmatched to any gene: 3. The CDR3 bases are TGTGCCAGCAGCTTAGAGACAGGGGGGTCTAACTATGGCTACACCTTC. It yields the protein CASSLETGGSNYGYTF.

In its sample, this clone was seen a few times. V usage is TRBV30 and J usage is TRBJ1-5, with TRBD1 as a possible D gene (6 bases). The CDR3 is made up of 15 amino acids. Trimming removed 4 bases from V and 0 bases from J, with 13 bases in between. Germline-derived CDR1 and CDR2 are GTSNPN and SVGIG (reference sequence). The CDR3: CAWTEGTISNQPQHF. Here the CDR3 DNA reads TGTGCCTGGACCGAAGGGACAATTAGCAATCAGCCCCAGCATTTT.

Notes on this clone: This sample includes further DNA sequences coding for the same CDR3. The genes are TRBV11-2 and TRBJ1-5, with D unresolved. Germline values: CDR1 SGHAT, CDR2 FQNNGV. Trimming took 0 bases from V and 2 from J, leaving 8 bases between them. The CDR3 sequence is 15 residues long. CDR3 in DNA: TGTGCCAGCAGCTTAGATCGAGGAGGCAATCAGCCCCAGCATTTT. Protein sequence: CASSLDRGGNQPQHF.

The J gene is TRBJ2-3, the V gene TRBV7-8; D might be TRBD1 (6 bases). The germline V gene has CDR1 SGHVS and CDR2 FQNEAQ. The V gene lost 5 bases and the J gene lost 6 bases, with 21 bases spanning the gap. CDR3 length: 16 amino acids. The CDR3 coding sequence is TGTGCCAGCAGCGATCAGACAGGCGGGTCCACCGATACGCAGTATTTT. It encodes CASSDQTGGSTDTQYF.

The DNA for the CDR3 is TGTGCCAGCAGTCCAAGGACAGGGAGTGGCTACACCTTC. It translates to CASSPRTGSGYTF. The V gene is TRBV6-6, the J gene TRBJ1-2, with TRBD1 matching 8 bases. CDR1 and CDR2 (germline): MNHNY, SVGAGI (reference sequence). The CDR3 is 13 residues long. Trimming cost V 5 bases and J 7 bases; bases outside gene matches: 6.

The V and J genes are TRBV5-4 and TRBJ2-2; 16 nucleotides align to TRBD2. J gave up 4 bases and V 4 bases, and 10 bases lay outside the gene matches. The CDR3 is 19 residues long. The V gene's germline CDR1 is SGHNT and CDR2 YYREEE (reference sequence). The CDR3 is CASSPGLAGGGTGTGELFF. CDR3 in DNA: TGTGCCAGCAGCCCGGGACTAGCGGGAGGGGGCACGGGCACCGGGGAGCTGTTTTTT.

CDR3 coding DNA: TGTGCCAGCAGCGTTAGGCTAGCGGCGAACACCGGGGAGCTGTTTTTT. Translation: CASSVRLAANTGELFF. The rearrangement joins TRBV9 to TRBJ2-2; 7 bases are a match to TRBD2. Germline-derived CDR1 and CDR2 are SGDLS and YYNGEE. With 2 bases clipped from V and 0 bases from J, the junction kept 4 bases outside the gene matches. CDR3 length: 16 amino acids.

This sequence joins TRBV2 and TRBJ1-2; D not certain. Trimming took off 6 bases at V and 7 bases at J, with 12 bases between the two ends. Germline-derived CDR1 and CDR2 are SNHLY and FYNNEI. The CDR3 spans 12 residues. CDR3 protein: CASREGVAGYTF. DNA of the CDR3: TGTGCCAGCAGGGAGGGTGTCGCTGGCTACACCTTC.

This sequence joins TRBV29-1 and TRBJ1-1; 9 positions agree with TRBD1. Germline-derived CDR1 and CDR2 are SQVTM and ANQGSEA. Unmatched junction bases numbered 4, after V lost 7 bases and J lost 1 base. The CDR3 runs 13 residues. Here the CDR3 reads CSAPGQGNTEAFF. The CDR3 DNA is TGCAGCGCCCCGGGACAGGGGAACACTGAAGCTTTCTTT.